This is a list of T cell receptor beta chains from one sample in a study of Graves' ophthalmopathy and Graves' hyperthyroidism. TCRdb fed the multiplex PCR reads into MiXCR, producing one record per CDR3 protein. Of 660,000 or so distinct CDR3 sequences listed, about 38% are singletons. Sequencing was done on a sample of peripheral blood. The source of these receptors is an adult man with Graves' ophthalmopathy. Both conserved end residues are part of each CDR3. The order of the fields is clone size, D gene, V gene, J gene, CDR3 protein, CDR3 DNA. The D gene is left open where the match is weak. Clone size is shown for a subset of rows, as once, few, many or a class of expanded clone.

-	-	TRBV11-1	TRBJ1-3	CASSPGGMRNGNTIYF	TGTGCCAGCAGCCCCGGGGGGATGAGGAATGGAAACACCATATATTTT
many	TRBD1	TRBV9	TRBJ1-3	CASSVGDSISGNTIYF	TGTGCCAGCAGCGTAGGGGACAGTATCTCTGGAAACACCATATATTTT
few	-	TRBV3-1	TRBJ1-2	CASSPQENYGYTF	TGTGCCAGCAGTCCCCAGGAGAACTATGGCTACACCTTC
few	-	TRBV6-6	TRBJ2-7	CASSEAQPPWF	TGTGCCAGCAGTGAAGCTCAGCCTCCATGGTTC
-	-	TRBV6-2/TRBV6-3	TRBJ1-6	CASSYDRTRNNSPLHF	TGTGCCAGCAGTTACGATCGGACACGGAATAATTCACCCCTCCACTTT
once	TRBD1	TRBV7-2	TRBJ2-5	CAIPGGTGVVGTQYF	TGTGCCATCCCTGGGGGGACAGGGGTGGTCGGGACCCAGTACTTC
many	-	TRBV19	TRBJ2-5	CASSARNQETQYF	TGTGCCAGTAGTGCACGGAACCAAGAGACCCAGTACTTC
many	-	TRBV10-3	TRBJ2-5	CAISESTGPETQYF	TGTGCCATCAGTGAGTCGACGGGGCCAGAGACCCAGTACTTC
many	-	TRBV24-1	TRBJ1-1	CATRKGNTEAFF	TGTGCCACCAGAAAGGGGAACACTGAAGCTTTCTTT
many	-	TRBV7-2	TRBJ1-2	CASSFPGGGYTF	TGTGCCAGCAGCTTCCCGGGGGGAGGCTACACCTTC
few	-	TRBV3-1	TRBJ2-5	CASSQRTALSETQYF	TGTGCCAGCAGCCAGAGGACAGCCTTAAGTGAGACCCAGTACTTC
many	-	TRBV11-2	TRBJ1-1	CASRSGAVLAFF	TGTGCCAGCAGATCCGGGGCAGTCTTAGCTTTCTTT
-	TRBD1	TRBV19	TRBJ2-6	CASSITPGQSTSGANVPTF	TGTGCCAGTAGTATAACGCCGGGACAGTCTACCTCTGGGGCCAACGTCCCGACTTTC
many	TRBD1	TRBV19	TRBJ1-4	CASSRIGTGEKLFF	TGTGCCAGTAGTAGAATCGGGACAGGTGAAAAACTGTTTTTT
many	TRBD2	TRBV11-1	TRBJ2-2	CASSLYGSGSTGELFF	TGTGCCAGCAGCTTGTATGGTAGCGGGAGCACCGGGGAGCTGTTTTTT
many	-	TRBV7-9	TRBJ2-5	CASSSDSSQETQYF	TGTGCCAGCAGCAGCGACAGTTCGCAAGAGACCCAGTACTTC
-	-	TRBV2	TRBJ2-7	CASSSEAHTAF	TGTGCCAGCAGTTCCGAAGCGCACACCGCCTTC
-	-	TRBV2	TRBJ1-5	CASSGAQHF	TGTGCCAGCAGTGGGGCCCAGCATTTT
few	-	TRBV4-1	TRBJ2-7	CASSQSQSGYEQYF	TGCGCCAGCAGCCAGTCGCAATCGGGGTACGAGCAGTACTTC
-	-	TRBV10-3	TRBJ1-5	CAISEVGLDQPQHF	TGTGCCATCAGTGAAGTGGGGTTAGATCAGCCCCAGCATTTT
-	-	TRBV19	TRBJ2-7	CASSVAGYEQYF	TGTGCCAGTAGTGTAGCTGGATACGAGCAGTACTTC
many	-	TRBV20-1	TRBJ2-5	CSARLGETQYF	TGCAGTGCTAGACTCGGGGAGACCCAGTACTTC
few	-	TRBV6-5	TRBJ2-7	CASSRDWSYEQYF	TGTGCCAGCAGCCGCGACTGGTCCTACGAGCAGTACTTC
few	-	TRBV2	TRBJ2-3	CASTGGHSTDTQYF	TGTGCCAGCACGGGGGGCCATAGCACAGATACGCAGTATTTT
-	TRBD2	TRBV12-3/TRBV12-4	TRBJ2-2	CASSRDYRTGELFF	TGTGCCAGCAGTCGGGACTACCGCACCGGGGAGCTGTTTTTT
-	-	TRBV12-5	TRBJ1-1	CASSSSWDGRNTEAFF	TGTGCCAGCAGTTCCTCCTGGGACGGACGGAACACTGAAGCTTTCTTT
many	-	TRBV19	TRBJ2-2	CATAGRRYTGELFF	TGTGCCACCGCGGGCCGACGCTACACCGGGGAGCTGTTTTTT
many	TRBD1	TRBV4-1	TRBJ1-1	CASSHLYRGRTEAFF	TGCGCCAGCAGCCACCTGTACAGGGGGCGCACTGAAGCTTTCTTT
many	TRBD1	TRBV5-1	TRBJ2-5	CASSLPTGTGFGETQYF	TGCGCCAGCAGCTTACCAACCGGGACAGGGTTCGGAGAGACCCAGTACTTC
-	-	TRBV19	TRBJ1-4	CASSSLGMEQGEKLFF	TGTGCCAGTAGTTCCCTGGGGATGGAGCAAGGGGAAAAACTGTTTTTT
many	TRBD2	TRBV25-1	TRBJ2-2	CASSPQREGGGELFF	TGTGCCAGCAGCCCTCAGCGGGAGGGAGGGGGGGAGCTGTTTTTT
-	TRBD1	TRBV4-2	TRBJ2-7	CASSQVSGQGAWSYEQYF	TGTGCCAGCAGCCAAGTATCGGGACAGGGGGCATGGTCCTACGAGCAGTACTTC
-	TRBD1	TRBV29-1	TRBJ1-2	CSATRGTGGKGYTF	TGCAGCGCCACGCGAGGGACAGGGGGAAAGGGCTACACCTTC
many	-	TRBV11-1	TRBJ2-7	CASSLAPGYYEQYF	TGTGCCAGCAGCTTAGCGCCAGGGTACTACGAGCAGTACTTC
-	-	TRBV29-1	TRBJ1-4	CSVVPDRATNEKLFF	TGCAGCGTTGTCCCGGACAGAGCAACTAATGAAAAACTGTTTTTT
-	-	TRBV4-1	TRBJ2-6	CASSQVRGRKAESSGANVLTF	TGCGCCAGCAGCCAAGTTAGGGGCCGCAAAGCGGAGAGCTCTGGGGCCAACGTCCTGACTTTC
many	TRBD2	TRBV7-9	TRBJ2-6	CASSSRVAGGSGANVLTF	TGTGCCAGCAGCTCCAGGGTAGCGGGGGGATCTGGGGCCAACGTCCTGACTTTC
few	TRBD1	TRBV25-1	TRBJ1-4	CASSERGTGEEKLFF	TGTGCCAGCAGTGAACGGGGGACAGGGGAAGAAAAACTGTTTTTT
-	-	TRBV19	TRBJ1-6	CASSVRDRYVPLHF	TGTGCCAGTAGTGTACGGGACCGGTACGTGCCCCTCCACTTT
few	-	TRBV6-2/TRBV6-3	TRBJ1-1	CAGKRANTEAFF	TGTGCCGGAAAGAGAGCGAACACTGAAGCTTTCTTT
many	-	TRBV6-6	TRBJ1-1	CASSSDSTSSHTEAFF	TGTGCCAGCAGTTCCGACTCCACATCGAGCCACACTGAAGCTTTCTTT
many	-	TRBV5-8	TRBJ1-5	CASSSGVNQPQHF	TGTGCCAGCAGCTCAGGGGTAAATCAGCCCCAGCATTTT
-	TRBD1	TRBV12-3/TRBV12-4	TRBJ2-6	CASSFWTGGNVLTF	TGTGCCAGCAGTTTCTGGACAGGGGGCAACGTCCTGACTTTC
-	TRBD1	TRBV27	TRBJ2-5	CASGDRAVETQYF	TGTGCCAGCGGGGACAGGGCAGTGGAGACCCAGTACTTC
-	-	TRBV10-3	TRBJ1-3	CAISESRGNTIYF	TGTGCCATCAGTGAGTCCAGGGGTAACACCATATATTTT
-	-	TRBV7-6	TRBJ1-4	CASSLRGADVKLFF	TGTGCCAGCAGCTTACGCGGGGCGGATGTAAAACTGTTTTTC
many	TRBD1	TRBV10-3	TRBJ1-6	CAISENRGAPLHF	TGTGCCATCAGTGAGAACAGGGGAGCACCCCTCCACTTT
many	TRBD2	TRBV7-9	TRBJ2-6	CASSLTSGRDYGANVLTF	TGTGCCAGCAGCTTAACTAGCGGGAGGGACTACGGGGCCAACGTCCTGACTTTC